The entry that follows covers one T cell receptor (beta chain) sequence. Its antigen is not identified. The protocol was immunoSEQ multiplex PCR, while the TCRdb copy is restricted to in-frame clones and leaves out a portion. Counted here are fewer than 90,000 clones, 91% occurring once; the ten biggest clones make up 1.5% to 2%. The cohort excluded patients with autoimmune disease history or systemic immunosuppression. The data were obtained in a study of OX40 agonist ivuxolimab in advanced cancers. About the research overall: The treatment was a fully human IgG2 OX40 agonist, ivuxolimab. Dose-escalation patients had hepatocellular carcinoma, melanoma, renal cell or head and neck cancer.

Study observations and caveats: On average, CD8+ T cells had more expanded clones than CD4+.

The source was CD4+ or CD8+ T cells sorted from blood, collected in a trial of the OX40 agonist ivuxolimab. The receptor comes from an adult with an advanced solid tumor such as melanoma, head and neck, liver or kidney cancer.

The chain's CDR3 is CASSPDGYTEAFF. CDR3 sequence (DNA): TGTGCCAGCAGCCCCGACGGCTACACTGAAGCTTTCTTT. The chain couples TRBV6-4 to TRBJ1-1; D gene ambiguous. The germline V and J ends were trimmed by 6 bases and 3 bases, with 11 bases remaining between them. The CDR3 spans 13 residues. CDR1 MRHNA and CDR2 SNTAGT come from the germline V gene.